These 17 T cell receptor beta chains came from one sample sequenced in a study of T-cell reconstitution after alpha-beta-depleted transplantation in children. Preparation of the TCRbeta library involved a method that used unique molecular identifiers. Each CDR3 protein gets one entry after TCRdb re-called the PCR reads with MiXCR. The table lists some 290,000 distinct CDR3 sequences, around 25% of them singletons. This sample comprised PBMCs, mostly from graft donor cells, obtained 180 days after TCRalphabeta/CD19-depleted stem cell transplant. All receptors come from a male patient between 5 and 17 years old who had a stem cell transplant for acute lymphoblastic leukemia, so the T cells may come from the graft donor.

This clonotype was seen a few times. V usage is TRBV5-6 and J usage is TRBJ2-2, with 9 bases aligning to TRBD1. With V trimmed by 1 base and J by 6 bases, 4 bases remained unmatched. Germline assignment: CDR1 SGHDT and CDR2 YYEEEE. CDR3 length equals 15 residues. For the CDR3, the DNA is TGTGCCAGCAGCTTGTTGGGACAGGGAGCCGGGGAGCTGTTTTTT. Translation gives CASSLLGQGAGELFF.

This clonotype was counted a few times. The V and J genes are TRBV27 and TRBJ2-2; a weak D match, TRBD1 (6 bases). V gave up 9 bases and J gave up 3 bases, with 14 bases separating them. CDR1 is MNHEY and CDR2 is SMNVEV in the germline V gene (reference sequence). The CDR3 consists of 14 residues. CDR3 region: CASTWTDHTGELFF. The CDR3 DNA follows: TGTGCCAGTACCTGGACAGACCACACCGGGGAGCTGTTTTTT.

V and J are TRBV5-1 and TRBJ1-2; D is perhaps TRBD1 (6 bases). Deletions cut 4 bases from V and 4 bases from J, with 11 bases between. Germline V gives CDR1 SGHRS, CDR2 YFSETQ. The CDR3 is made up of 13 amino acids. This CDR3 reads CASSPGAGYGYTF. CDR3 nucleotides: TGCGCCAGCAGCCCGGGGGCAGGCTATGGCTACACCTTC.

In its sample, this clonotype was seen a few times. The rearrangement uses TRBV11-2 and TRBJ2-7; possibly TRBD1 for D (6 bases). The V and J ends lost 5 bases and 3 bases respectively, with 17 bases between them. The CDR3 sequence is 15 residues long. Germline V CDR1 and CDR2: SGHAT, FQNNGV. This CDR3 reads CASSQTGTLFYEQYF. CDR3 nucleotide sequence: TGTGCCAGCAGCCAGACAGGTACCCTCTTCTACGAGCAGTACTTC.

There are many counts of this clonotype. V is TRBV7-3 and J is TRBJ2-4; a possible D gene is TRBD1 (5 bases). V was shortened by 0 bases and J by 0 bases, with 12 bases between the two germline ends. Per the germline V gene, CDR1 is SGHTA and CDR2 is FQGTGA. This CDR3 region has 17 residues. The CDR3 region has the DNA TGTGCCAGCAGCTTAACTAACCCCAGGGTAGCCAAAAACATTCAGTACTTC. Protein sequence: CASSLTNPRVAKNIQYF.

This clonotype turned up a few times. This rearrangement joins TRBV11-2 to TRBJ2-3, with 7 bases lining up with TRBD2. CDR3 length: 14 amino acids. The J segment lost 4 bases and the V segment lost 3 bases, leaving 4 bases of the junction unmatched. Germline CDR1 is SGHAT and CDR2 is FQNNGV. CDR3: CASSFGGSADTQYF. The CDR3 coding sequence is TGTGCCAGCAGCTTTGGCGGGAGCGCAGATACGCAGTATTTT.

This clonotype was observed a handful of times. The CDR3 is CASSLMGRPWFGGYYEQFF. CDR3 bases: TGTGCCAGCAGCCTCATGGGCCGCCCCTGGTTTGGTGGTTACTATGAGCAGTTCTTC. This chain connects TRBV4-2 to TRBJ2-1; D remains unclear. CDR3 size: 19 residues. CDR1 and CDR2 from the germline V gene are LGHNA and YNFKEQ. V was trimmed by 4 bases and J by 8 bases, leaving 30 bases between them.

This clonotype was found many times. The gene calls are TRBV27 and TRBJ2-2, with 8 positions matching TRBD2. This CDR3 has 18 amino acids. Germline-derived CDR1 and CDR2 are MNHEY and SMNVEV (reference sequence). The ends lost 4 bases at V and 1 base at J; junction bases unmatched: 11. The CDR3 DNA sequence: TGTGCCAGCAGTTCCTATCGGCAACTAGCGGAGAACACCGGGGAGCTGTTTTTT. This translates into CASSSYRQLAENTGELFF.

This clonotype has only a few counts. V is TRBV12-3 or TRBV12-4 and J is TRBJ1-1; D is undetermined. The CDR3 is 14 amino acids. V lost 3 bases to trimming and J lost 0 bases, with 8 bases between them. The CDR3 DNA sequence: TGTGCCAGCAGTTTCCGTCGGCTGAACACTGAAGCTTTCTTT. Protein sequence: CASSFRRLNTEAFF.

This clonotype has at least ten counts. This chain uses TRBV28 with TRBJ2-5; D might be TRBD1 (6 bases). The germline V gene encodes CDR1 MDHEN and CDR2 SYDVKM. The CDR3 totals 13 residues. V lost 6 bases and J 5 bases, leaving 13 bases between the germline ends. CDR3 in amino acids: CASSWTVRETQYF. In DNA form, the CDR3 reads TGTGCCAGCAGCTGGACAGTTCGGGAGACCCAGTACTTC.

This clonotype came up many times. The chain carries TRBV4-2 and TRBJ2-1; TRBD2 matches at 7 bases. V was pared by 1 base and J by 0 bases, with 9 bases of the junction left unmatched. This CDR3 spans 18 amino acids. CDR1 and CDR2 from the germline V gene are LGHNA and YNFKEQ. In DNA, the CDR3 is TGTGCCAGCAGCCAAGTTGGCGGGGGATCAAGCTCCTACAATGAGCAGTTCTTC. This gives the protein CASSQVGGGSSSYNEQFF.

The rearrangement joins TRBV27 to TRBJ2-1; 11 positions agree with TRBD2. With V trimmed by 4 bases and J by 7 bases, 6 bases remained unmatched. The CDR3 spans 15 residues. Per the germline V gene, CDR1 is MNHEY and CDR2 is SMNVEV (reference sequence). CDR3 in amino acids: CASSWDLAGGNEQFF. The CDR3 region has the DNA TGTGCCAGCAGTTGGGACCTAGCGGGAGGTAATGAGCAGTTCTTC.

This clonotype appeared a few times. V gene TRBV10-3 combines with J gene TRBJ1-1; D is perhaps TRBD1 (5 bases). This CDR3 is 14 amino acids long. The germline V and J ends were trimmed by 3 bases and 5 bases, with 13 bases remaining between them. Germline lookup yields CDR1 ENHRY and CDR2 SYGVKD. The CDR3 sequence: CAISDSQGVTEAFF. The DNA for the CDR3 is TGTGCCATCAGTGACAGCCAGGGCGTGACTGAAGCTTTCTTT.

DNA for the CDR3: TGTGCCAGCAGCTCGACAGGTTCCGAAAAACTGTTTTTT. Translation: CASSSTGSEKLFF. The gene calls are TRBV5-6 and TRBJ1-4, with D maybe TRBD1 (6 bases). Trimming removed 3 bases at V and 8 bases at J, with 11 bases between. This CDR3 contains 13 residues. In germline, CDR1 is SGHDT, CDR2 YYEEEE.

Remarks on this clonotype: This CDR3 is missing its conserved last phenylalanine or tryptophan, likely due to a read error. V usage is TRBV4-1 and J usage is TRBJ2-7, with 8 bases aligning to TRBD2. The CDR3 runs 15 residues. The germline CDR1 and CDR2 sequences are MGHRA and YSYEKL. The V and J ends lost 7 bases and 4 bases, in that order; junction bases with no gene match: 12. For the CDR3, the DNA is TGCGCCAGCAAGGAGCTGGCCGGGAGGGGGTACGAGCAGTACTAC. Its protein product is CASKELAGRGYEQYY.

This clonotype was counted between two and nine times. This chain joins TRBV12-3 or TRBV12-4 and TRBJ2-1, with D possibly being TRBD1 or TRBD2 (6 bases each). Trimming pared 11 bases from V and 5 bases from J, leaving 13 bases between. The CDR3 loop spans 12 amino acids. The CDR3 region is CASDRGHNEQFF. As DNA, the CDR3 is TGTGCCTCTGACCGGGGGCACAATGAGCAGTTCTTC.

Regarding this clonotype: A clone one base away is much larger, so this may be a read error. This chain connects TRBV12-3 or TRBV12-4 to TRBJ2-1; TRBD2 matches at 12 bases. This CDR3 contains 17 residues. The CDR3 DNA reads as TGTGCCAGCAGTTTCCCCCCTAGCGGGAGGGGTAACAATGACCAGTTCTTC. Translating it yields CASSFPPSGRGNNDQFF.